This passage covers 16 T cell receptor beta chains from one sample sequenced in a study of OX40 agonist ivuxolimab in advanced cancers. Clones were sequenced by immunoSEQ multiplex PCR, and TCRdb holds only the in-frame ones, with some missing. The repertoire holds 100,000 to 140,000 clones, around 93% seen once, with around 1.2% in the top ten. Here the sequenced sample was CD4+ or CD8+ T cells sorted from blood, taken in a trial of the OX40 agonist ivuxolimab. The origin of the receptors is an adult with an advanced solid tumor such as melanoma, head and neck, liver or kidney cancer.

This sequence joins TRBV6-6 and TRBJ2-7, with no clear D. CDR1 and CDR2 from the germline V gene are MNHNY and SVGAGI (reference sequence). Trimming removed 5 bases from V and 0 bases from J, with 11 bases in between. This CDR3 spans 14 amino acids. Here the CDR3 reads CASSEDRSSYEQYF. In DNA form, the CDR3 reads TGTGCCAGCAGTGAGGACCGAAGCTCCTACGAGCAGTACTTC.

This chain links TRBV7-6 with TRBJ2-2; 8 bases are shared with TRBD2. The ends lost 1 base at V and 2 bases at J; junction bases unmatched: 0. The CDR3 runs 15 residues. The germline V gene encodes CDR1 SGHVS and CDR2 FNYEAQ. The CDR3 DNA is TGTGCCAGCAGCTTAGTAGCGGGAAACACCGGGGAGCTGTTTTTT. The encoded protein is CASSLVAGNTGELFF.

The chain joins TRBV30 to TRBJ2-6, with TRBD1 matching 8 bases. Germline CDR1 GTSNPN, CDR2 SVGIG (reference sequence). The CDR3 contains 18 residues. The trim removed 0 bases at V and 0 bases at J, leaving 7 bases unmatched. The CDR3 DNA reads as TGTGCCTGGAGTGTACGACAGGGGTCAAGCTCTGGGGCCAACGTCCTGACTTTC. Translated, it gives CAWSVRQGSSSGANVLTF.

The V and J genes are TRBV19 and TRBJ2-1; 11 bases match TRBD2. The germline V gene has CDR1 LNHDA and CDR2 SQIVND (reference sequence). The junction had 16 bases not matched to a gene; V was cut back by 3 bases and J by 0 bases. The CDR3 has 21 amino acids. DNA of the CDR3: TGTGCCAGTAGTATCAGAGACGGGATAGCGGGAGGGTACAGCTCCTACAATGAGCAGTTCTTC. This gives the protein CASSIRDGIAGGYSSYNEQFF.

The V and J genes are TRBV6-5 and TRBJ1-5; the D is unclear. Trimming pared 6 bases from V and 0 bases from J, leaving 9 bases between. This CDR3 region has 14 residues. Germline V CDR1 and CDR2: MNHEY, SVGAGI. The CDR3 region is CASSAQYSNQPQHF. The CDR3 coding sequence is TGTGCCAGCAGCGCCCAATATAGCAATCAGCCCCAGCATTTT.

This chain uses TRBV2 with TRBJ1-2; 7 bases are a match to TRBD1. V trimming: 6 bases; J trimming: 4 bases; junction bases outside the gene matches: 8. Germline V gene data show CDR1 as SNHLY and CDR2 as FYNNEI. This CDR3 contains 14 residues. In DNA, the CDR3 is TGTGCCAGCAGCCTGACAGGGCGTACCTATGGCTACACCTTC. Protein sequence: CASSLTGRTYGYTF.

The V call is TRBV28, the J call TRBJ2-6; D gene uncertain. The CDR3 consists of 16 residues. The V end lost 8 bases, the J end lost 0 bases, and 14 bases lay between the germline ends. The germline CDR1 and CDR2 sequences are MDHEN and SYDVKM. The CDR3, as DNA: TGTGCCAGCTTTGGGTACCAGAGCTCTGGGGCCAACGTCCTGACTTTC. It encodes CASFGYQSSGANVLTF.

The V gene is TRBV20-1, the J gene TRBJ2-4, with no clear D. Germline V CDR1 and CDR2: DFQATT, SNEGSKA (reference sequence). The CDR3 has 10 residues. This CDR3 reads CSVGETIQYF. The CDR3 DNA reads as TGCAGCGTAGGTGAGACCATTCAGTACTTC.

The CDR3 bases are TGCGCCAGCAGCTCCTCGACTAGCGGGATTATAGATACGCAGTATTTT. Translating gives CASSSSTSGIIDTQYF. This chain joins TRBV5-1 and TRBJ2-3; 11 nucleotides agree with TRBD2. Unmatched junction bases numbered 8, after V lost 3 bases and J lost 5 bases. Germline CDR1 and CDR2: SGHRS and YFSETQ. The length of the CDR3 is 16 residues.

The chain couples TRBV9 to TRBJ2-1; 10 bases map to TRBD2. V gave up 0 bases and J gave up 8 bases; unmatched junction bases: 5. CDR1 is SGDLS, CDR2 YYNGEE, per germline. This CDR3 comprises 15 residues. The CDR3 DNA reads TGTGCCAGCAGCGTAGGGGCTAGCGGGAGCTATGAGCAGTTCTTC. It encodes CASSVGASGSYEQFF.

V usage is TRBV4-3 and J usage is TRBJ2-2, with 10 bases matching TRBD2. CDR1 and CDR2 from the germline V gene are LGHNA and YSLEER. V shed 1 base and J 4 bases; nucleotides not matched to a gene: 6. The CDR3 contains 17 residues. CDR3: CASSQGGGLAATGELFF. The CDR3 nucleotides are TGCGCCAGCAGCCAAGGTGGCGGACTAGCGGCCACCGGGGAGCTGTTTTTT.

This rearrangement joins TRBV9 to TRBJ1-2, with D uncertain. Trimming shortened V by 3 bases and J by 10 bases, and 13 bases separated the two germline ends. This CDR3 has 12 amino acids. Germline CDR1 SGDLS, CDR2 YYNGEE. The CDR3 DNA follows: TGTGCCAGCAGCGCTAGCCCCGGGGACTACACCTTC. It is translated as CASSASPGDYTF.

The CDR3 loop reads CASSQGQGGGYGYTF. CDR3 sequence (DNA): TGTGCCAGCAGCCAAGGACAGGGAGGAGGCTATGGCTACACCTTC. V and J are TRBV5-4 and TRBJ1-2; 8 bases are a match to TRBD1. With V trimmed by 4 bases and J by 4 bases, 9 bases remained unmatched. Germline lookup yields CDR1 SGHNT and CDR2 YYREEE (reference sequence). This CDR3 is 15 amino acids long.

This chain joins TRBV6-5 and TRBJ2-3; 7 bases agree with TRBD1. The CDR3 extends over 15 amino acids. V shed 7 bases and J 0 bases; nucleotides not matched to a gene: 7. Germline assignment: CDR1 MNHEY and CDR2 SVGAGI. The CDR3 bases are TGTGCCAGCACTCTCAGGGGGTCTAGCACAGATACGCAGTATTTT. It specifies CASTLRGSSTDTQYF.

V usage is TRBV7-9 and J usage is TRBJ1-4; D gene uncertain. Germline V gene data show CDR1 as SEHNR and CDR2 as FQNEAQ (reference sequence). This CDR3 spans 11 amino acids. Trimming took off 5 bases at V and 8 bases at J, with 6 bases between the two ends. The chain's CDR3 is CASSPWEKLFF. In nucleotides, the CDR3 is TGTGCCAGCAGCCCCTGGGAAAAACTGTTTTTT.

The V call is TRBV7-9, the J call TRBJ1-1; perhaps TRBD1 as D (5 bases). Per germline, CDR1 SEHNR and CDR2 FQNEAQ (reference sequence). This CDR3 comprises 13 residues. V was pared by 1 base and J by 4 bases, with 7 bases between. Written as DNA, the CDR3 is TGTGCCAGCAGCTTAGGAGGGACCACTGAAGCTTTCTTT. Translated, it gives CASSLGGTTEAFF.